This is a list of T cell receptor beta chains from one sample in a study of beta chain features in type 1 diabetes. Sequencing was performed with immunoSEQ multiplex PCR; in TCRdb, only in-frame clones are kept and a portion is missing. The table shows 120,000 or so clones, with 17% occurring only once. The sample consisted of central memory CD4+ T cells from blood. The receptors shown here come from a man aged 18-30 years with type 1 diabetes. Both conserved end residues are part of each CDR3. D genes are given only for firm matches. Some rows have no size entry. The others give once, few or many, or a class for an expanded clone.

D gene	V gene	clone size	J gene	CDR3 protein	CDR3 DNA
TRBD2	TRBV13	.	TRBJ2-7	CASSPRRLAGEPSVEQYF	TGTGCCAGCAGCCCCCGGCGACTAGCGGGAGAACCCTCCGTCGAGCAGTACTTC
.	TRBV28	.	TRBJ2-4	CASSPPDGNIQYF	TGTGCCAGCAGCCCCCCCGACGGAAACATTCAGTACTTC
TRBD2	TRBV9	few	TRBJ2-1	CASSVGSGSSDEQFF	TGTGCCAGCAGCGTAGGTAGCGGGAGTTCGGATGAGCAGTTCTTC
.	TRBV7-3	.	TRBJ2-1	CASSPPNRGGYYNEQFF	TGTGCCAGCAGCCCACCCAACAGGGGAGGCTACTACAATGAGCAGTTCTTC
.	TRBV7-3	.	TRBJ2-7	CASSLNSLGTGEQYF	TGTGCCAGCAGCTTAAACTCCCTCGGGACTGGCGAGCAGTACTTC
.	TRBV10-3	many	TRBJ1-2	CAISEQEYGYTF	TGTGCCATCAGTGAGCAGGAGTATGGCTACACCTTC
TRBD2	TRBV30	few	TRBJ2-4	CAWSGKGLAGDIQYF	TGTGCCTGGAGTGGGAAGGGACTAGCGGGAGACATTCAGTACTTC
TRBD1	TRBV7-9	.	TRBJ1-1	CASSLGTGLSAEAFF	TGTGCCAGCAGCTTAGGGACAGGGCTATCTGCTGAAGCTTTCTTT
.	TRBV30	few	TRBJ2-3	CAWERREKDTQYF	TGTGCCTGGGAGAGGAGGGAGAAAGATACGCAGTATTTT
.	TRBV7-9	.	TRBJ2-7	CASSFYGEQYF	TGTGCCAGCAGCTTCTACGGCGAGCAGTACTTC
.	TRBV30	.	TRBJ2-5	CARAGGETQYF	TGTGCCCGAGCGGGTGGTGAGACCCAGTACTTC
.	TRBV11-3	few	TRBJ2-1	CASSFGSLNNEQFF	TGTGCCAGCAGCTTTGGCAGTTTGAACAATGAGCAGTTCTTC
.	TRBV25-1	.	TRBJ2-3	CASSEFSGPDTQYF	TGTGCCAGCAGTGAATTTTCGGGGCCAGATACGCAGTATTTT
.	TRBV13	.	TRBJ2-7	CASSLRQANYEQYF	TGTGCCAGCAGTCTGAGACAGGCCAACTACGAGCAGTACTTC
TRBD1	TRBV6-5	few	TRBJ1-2	CASLDPGQGNYGYTF	TGTGCCAGCCTCGACCCTGGACAGGGGAACTATGGCTACACCTTC
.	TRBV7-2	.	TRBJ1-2	CASSPPSHGFYGYTF	TGTGCCAGCAGCCCTCCCTCCCACGGGTTCTATGGCTACACCTTC
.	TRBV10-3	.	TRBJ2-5	CAISESLRGETQYF	TGTGCCATCAGTGAGTCTTTGCGAGGGGAGACCCAGTACTTC
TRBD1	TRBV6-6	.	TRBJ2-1	CASITGQGLNEQFF	TGTGCCAGCATCACAGGACAGGGGTTAAATGAGCAGTTCTTC
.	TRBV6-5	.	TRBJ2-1	CASSSWQGNHNEQFF	TGTGCCAGCAGTTCGTGGCAGGGGAATCACAATGAGCAGTTCTTC
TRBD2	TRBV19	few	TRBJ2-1	CASIGGTSGSVNEQFF	TGTGCCAGTATCGGGGGGACTAGCGGGAGTGTCAATGAGCAGTTCTTC
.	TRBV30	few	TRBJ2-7	CAWSVYAKDYEQYF	TGTGCCTGGAGTGTATATGCTAAGGACTACGAGCAGTACTTC
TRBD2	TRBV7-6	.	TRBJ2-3	CASSSKPTGTSGSTDTQYF	TGTGCCAGCAGCTCCAAACCGACCGGGACTAGCGGGTCCACAGATACGCAGTATTTT
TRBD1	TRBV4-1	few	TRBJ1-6	CASSLGQGGSPLHF	TGCGCCAGCAGCCTTGGACAGGGGGGATCACCCCTCCACTTT
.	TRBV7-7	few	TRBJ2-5	CATAVDQETQYF	TGTGCTACAGCGGTCGACCAAGAGACCCAGTACTTC
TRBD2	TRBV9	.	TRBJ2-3	CASSLTSGYTDTQYF	TGTGCCAGCAGCTTAACTAGCGGATACACAGATACGCAGTATTTT
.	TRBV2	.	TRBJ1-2	CASKRDSNYGYTF	TGTGCCAGCAAAAGGGACTCTAACTATGGCTACACCTTC
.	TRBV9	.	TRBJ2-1	CASSAGTPGGEQFF	TGTGCCAGCAGCGCCGGGACACCGGGAGGTGAGCAGTTCTTC
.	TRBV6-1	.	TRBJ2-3	CASSPDYRDTQYF	TGTGCCAGCAGTCCGGACTATAGGGATACGCAGTATTTT